The 28 T cell receptor beta chains presented below share a single source sample, sequenced in a study of blood T cell repertoires in COVID-19. The protocol was immunoSEQ multiplex PCR, while the TCRdb copy is restricted to in-frame clones and leaves out a portion. The repertoire has 100,000 to 150,000 clones, roughly four fifths of them found once; the top ten carry around 5.9%. Sequencing input: peripheral blood. Receptor source: a man aged 55-75 years with acute or convalescent COVID-19.

This clone was counted only a few times. The chain uses TRBV6-5 and TRBJ1-1; TRBD1 matches 7 bases. Trimming removed 2 bases from V and 1 base from J; junction bases left unmatched: 4. This CDR3 comprises 15 residues. Germline assignment: CDR1 MNHEY and CDR2 SVGAGI. DNA of the CDR3: TGTGCCAGCAGTTACAGGGGGCATTCGAACACTGAAGCTTTCTTT. Amino acid sequence: CASSYRGHSNTEAFF.

CDR3 DNA sequence: TGTGCCAGCAGCTCGATGTCGGGTACCTATGGAGGCTACACCTTC. Protein: CASSSMSGTYGGYTF. This chain joins TRBV11-2 and TRBJ1-2; D gene uncertain. The germline V gene has CDR1 SGHAT and CDR2 FQNNGV. V lost 4 bases and J 8 bases, leaving 20 bases between the germline ends. The CDR3 sequence is 15 residues long.

This sequence joins TRBV7-2 and TRBJ1-5; D is perhaps TRBD1 (5 bases). Per the germline V gene, CDR1 is SGHTA and CDR2 is FQGNSA. The CDR3 spans 13 residues. The V end lost 5 bases, the J end lost 5 bases, and 10 bases lay between the germline ends. This CDR3 is CASSAQGDQPQHF. The CDR3 DNA is TGTGCCAGCAGCGCCCAGGGCGATCAGCCCCAGCATTTT.

This clone was seen a few times. The V call is TRBV20-1, the J call TRBJ1-1; D call uncertain. Per the germline V gene, CDR1 is DFQATT and CDR2 is SNEGSKA (reference sequence). This CDR3 spans 11 amino acids. DNA for the CDR3: TGCAGACCTAAGGCTGGGCTTGAAGCTTTCTTT. This encodes CRPKAGLEAFF.

This sequence joins TRBV29-1 and TRBJ2-7; 11 bases are a match to TRBD1. In germline, CDR1 is SQVTM, CDR2 ANQGSEA. The CDR3 contains 13 residues. J lost 6 bases, V lost 6 bases, and 7 bases had no gene match. CDR3 DNA: TGCAGCGTCGGACAGGGGGCGGGTAGCGAGCAGTACTTC. Residues: CSVGQGAGSEQYF.

The CDR3 DNA reads as TGTGCCAGCAGCCAAGGCCCTAGTAAGGGCACAGATACGCAGTATTTT. As protein: CASSQGPSKGTDTQYF. The gene calls are TRBV3-1 (or the pseudogene TRBV3-2) and TRBJ2-3; no clear D. With 1 base removed from V and 1 base from J, the gap between germline ends came to 12 bases. Germline V gene lookup returns CDR1 LGHDT and CDR2 YNNKEL (reference sequence). CDR3 length: 16 amino acids.

The chain links TRBV13 to TRBJ1-2; 9 bases map to TRBD1. CDR1 PRHDT and CDR2 FYEKMQ come from the germline V gene (reference sequence). V dropped 0 bases and J dropped 4; count of bases not matched to a gene: 0. The CDR3 length is 14 residues. The CDR3 region is CASSLGGQGYGYTF. The CDR3 nucleotides read TGTGCCAGCAGCTTAGGGGGACAGGGCTATGGCTACACCTTC. Looking up the rest from reference TRBV13 and TRBJ1-2 gives the full variable domain: AAGVIQSPRHLIKEKRETATLKCYPIPRHDTVYWYQQGPGQDPQFLISFYEKMQSDKGSIPDRFSAQQFSDYHSELNMSSLELGDSALYFCASSLGGQGYGYTFGSGTRLTVV.

In nucleotides, the CDR3 is TGCGCCAGCAGCTCGCCAGGTCAAACCTCTAAACTGTTTTTT. Amino acids: CASSSPGQTSKLFF. The chain combines TRBV5-1 with TRBJ1-4; D is uncertain. Looked up from germline, CDR1 is SGHRS and CDR2 is YFSETQ. This CDR3 spans 14 amino acids. V lost 3 bases and J lost 11, with 17 bases in between.

V usage is TRBV11-3 and J usage is TRBJ1-3; D is undetermined. Per the germline V gene, CDR1 is SGHNT and CDR2 is YENEEA. The CDR3 sequence is 13 residues long. The V end lost 3 bases, the J end lost 2 bases, and 5 bases lay between the germline ends. In DNA form, the CDR3 reads TGTGCCAGCAGCTTCGGAGCTGGAAACACCATATATTTT. Translating it yields CASSFGAGNTIYF. Filled out from reference TRBV11-3 and TRBJ1-3, the complete variable domain reads EAGVVQSPRYKIIEKKQPVAFWCNPISGHNTLYWYLQNLGQGPELLIRYENEEAVDDSQLPKDRFSAERLKGVDSTLKIQPAELGDSAVYLCASSFGAGNTIYFGEGSWLTVV.

The genes are TRBV7-9 and TRBJ2-1; 8 bases fit TRBD2. In germline, CDR1 is SEHNR, CDR2 FQNEAQ (reference sequence). This CDR3 comprises 15 residues. Trimming cost V 1 base and J 8 bases; bases outside gene matches: 7. The CDR3 DNA is TGTGCCAGCAGCTTAGAGAAGCGGGGGAGCTATGAGCAGTTCTTC. Translated, it gives CASSLEKRGSYEQFF.

The chain recombines TRBV28 with TRBJ1-3; a possible D gene is TRBD1 (6 bases). The germline V gene has CDR1 MDHEN and CDR2 SYDVKM. The CDR3 runs 15 residues. V lost 5 bases to trimming and J lost 4 bases, with 15 bases between them. In DNA form, the CDR3 reads TGTGCCAGCAGTACTAACAGGGCCAGGGGAAACACCATATATTTT. This sequence encodes CASSTNRARGNTIYF.

As DNA, the CDR3 is TGTGCCAGCAGCAAATGGCCTACAGCAGTTAACTATGGCTACACCTTC. Translating it yields CASSKWPTAVNYGYTF. The chain uses TRBV7-8 and TRBJ1-2; D gene ambiguous. In germline, CDR1 is SGHVS, CDR2 FQNEAQ. The length of the CDR3 is 16 residues. The ends were cut back, 5 bases at V and 1 base at J, with 17 bases in the middle.

The chain links TRBV18 to TRBJ2-3; D remains unclear. Per the germline V gene, CDR1 is KGHSH and CDR2 is LQKENI. Trimming shortened V by 6 bases and J by 3 bases, and 13 bases separated the two germline ends. The CDR3 loop spans 14 amino acids. CDR3 nucleotide sequence: TGTGCCAGCTCGCGACTGGCTTGGACAGATACGCAGTATTTT. Translation gives CASSRLAWTDTQYF.

This clone has at least ten counts. The chain links TRBV10-1 to TRBJ1-6; 7 bases are a match to TRBD1. Germline-derived CDR1 and CDR2 are WNHNN and SYGVQD (reference sequence). The CDR3 is made up of 17 amino acids. The junction had 10 bases not matched to a gene; V was cut back by 8 bases and J by 0 bases. CDR3 sequence reads: CASAQGVGSSYNSPLHF. DNA for the CDR3: TGCGCCAGCGCGCAGGGGGTGGGGAGCTCCTATAATTCACCCCTCCACTTT.

This clone was seen a single time. This chain uses TRBV23-1 with TRBJ1-5, with 12 nucleotides matching TRBD1. TRBV23-1 is marked as an open reading frame, function uncertain. Trimming cost V 3 bases and J 1 base; bases outside gene matches: 25. The CDR3 consists of 24 residues. The CDR3 loop is CASSHYEAGTGGRFWGLSNQPQHF. The CDR3 bases are TGCGCCAGCAGTCATTACGAGGCCGGGACAGGGGGCAGGTTTTGGGGTTTGAGCAATCAGCCCCAGCATTTT.

A few counts support this clone. V and J are TRBV3-1 (or the pseudogene TRBV3-2) and TRBJ1-1; 7 nucleotides agree with TRBD1. Trimming removed 2 bases from V and 5 bases from J; junction bases left unmatched: 8. In germline, CDR1 is LGHDT, CDR2 YNNKEL (reference sequence). This CDR3 is built from 15 residues. The CDR3 here is CASSQTTGARTEAFF. The DNA for the CDR3 is TGTGCCAGCAGCCAAACCACAGGGGCCCGGACTGAAGCTTTCTTT.

The V and J genes are TRBV5-6 and TRBJ2-2; a possible D gene is TRBD2 (6 bases). CDR1 and CDR2 from the germline V gene are SGHDT and YYEEEE. The CDR3 sequence is 15 residues long. Trimming took 0 bases from V and 1 from J, leaving 7 bases between them. The CDR3 loop is CASSLAGVNTGELFF. Here the CDR3 DNA reads TGTGCCAGCAGCTTGGCGGGGGTGAACACCGGGGAGCTGTTTTTT.

This clone has only a few counts. The chain carries TRBV5-1 and TRBJ1-6; 8 bases align to TRBD1. The CDR3 loop spans 14 amino acids. Unmatched junction bases numbered 1, after V lost 1 base and J lost 7 bases. The germline gives CDR1 SGHRS, CDR2 YFSETQ. CDR3 nucleotides: TGCGCCAGCAGCTTGTCAGGGGGCAATTCACCCCTCCACTTT. Translation: CASSLSGGNSPLHF.

As to this clone: The same CDR3 can be traced to other DNA sequences in this sample. The chain recombines TRBV5-4 with TRBJ2-7, with a weak D call TRBD1 (5 bases). This CDR3 comprises 13 residues. Deletions cut 0 bases from V and 4 bases from J, with 8 bases between. CDR1 SGHNT and CDR2 YYREEE come from the germline V gene (reference sequence). CDR3 protein: CASSLEGAYEQYF. The CDR3, as DNA: TGTGCCAGCAGCTTGGAAGGGGCATACGAGCAGTACTTC.

About this clone itself: Other DNA sequences in the sample encode the same CDR3. The V gene is TRBV30, the J gene TRBJ1-6, with 8 bases fitting TRBD1. The CDR3 loop spans 15 amino acids. Germline loops: CDR1 GTSNPN, CDR2 SVGIG (reference sequence). With V trimmed by 0 bases and J by 6 bases, 4 bases remained unmatched. Written as DNA, the CDR3 is TGTGCCTGGAGTGTACGCACAGGGGGTAATTCACCCCTCCACTTT. This translates into CAWSVRTGGNSPLHF.

The rearrangement links TRBV6-1 to TRBJ1-3; no reliable D call. Germline CDR1 reads MNHNS; CDR2 reads SASEGT. The CDR3 totals 13 residues. Deletions cut 3 bases from V and 1 base from J, with 4 bases between. As DNA, the CDR3 is TGTGCCAGCAGTGACACTTCTGGAAACACCATATATTTT. It encodes CASSDTSGNTIYF.

The chain couples TRBV5-1 to TRBJ2-1; 9 nucleotides line up with TRBD2. The CDR3 runs to 16 residues. The J segment lost 4 bases and the V segment lost 3 bases, leaving 8 bases of the junction unmatched. Germline V gives CDR1 SGHRS, CDR2 YFSETQ. The chain's CDR3 is CASSWSVLAGYNEQFF. The DNA of the CDR3 is TGCGCCAGCAGCTGGAGCGTCCTAGCGGGGTACAATGAGCAGTTCTTC.

The rearrangement links TRBV19 to TRBJ2-5, with TRBD2 as a possible D gene (6 bases). V was cut by 6 bases and J by 6 bases, with 14 bases left in between. This CDR3 has 13 residues. The germline V gene encodes CDR1 LNHDA and CDR2 SQIVND (reference sequence). This CDR3 reads CASRTGASQTQYF. CDR3 bases: TGTGCCAGTAGAACGGGAGCTAGCCAGACCCAGTACTTC.

The J gene is TRBJ1-2, the V gene TRBV12-3 or TRBV12-4; the D is unclear. The CDR3 is made up of 13 amino acids. V lost 8 bases, J lost 1 base, and 11 bases lay in between. CDR3 sequence reads: CASGDRYNYGYTF. The CDR3 nucleotides read TGTGCCAGCGGAGATAGATATAACTATGGCTACACCTTC.

The chain links TRBV29-1 to TRBJ1-1; the D gene is possibly TRBD1 (5 bases). V was cut by 1 base and J by 0 bases, with 18 bases left in between. The CDR3 length is 17 residues. Germline V lookup: CDR1 SQVTM, CDR2 ANQGSEA. The CDR3 bases are TGCAGCGTTGAAGGAAGGGGAATTAGGGGCATGAACACTGAAGCTTTCTTT. Its protein is CSVEGRGIRGMNTEAFF. Complete variable domain (other parts from reference TRBV29-1 and TRBJ1-1): SAVISQKPSRDICQRGTSLTIQCQVDSQVTMMFWYRQQPGQSLTLIATANQGSEATYESGFVIDKFPISRPNLTFSTLTVSNMSPEDSSIYLCSVEGRGIRGMNTEAFFGQGTRLTVV.

DNA for the CDR3: TGTGCCTGGAGTCAACAGGGATGGACTGAAGCTTTCTTT. Encoded protein: CAWSQQGWTEAFF. The chain joins TRBV30 to TRBJ1-1; possibly TRBD1 for D (6 bases). CDR3 length: 13 residues. With 2 bases removed from V and 5 bases from J, the gap between germline ends came to 12 bases. Germline lookup yields CDR1 GTSNPN and CDR2 SVGIG (reference sequence).

CDR3 DNA: TGTGCCATCCGGGGAGGGAACACTGAAGCTTTCTTT. It yields the protein CAIRGGNTEAFF. The genes are TRBV10-3 and TRBJ1-1; D ambiguous. The CDR3 is 12 amino acids. Trimming removed 8 bases from V and 1 base from J, with 8 bases in between. The germline CDR1 and CDR2 sequences are ENHRY and SYGVKD.

CDR3: CASHPAGTGYNEQFF. The CDR3, as DNA: TGTGCCAGCCATCCGGCAGGGACTGGTTACAATGAGCAGTTCTTC. The chain employs TRBV27 and TRBJ2-1; TRBD2 is a possible D gene (6 bases). V was shortened by 8 bases and J by 4 bases, with 18 bases between the two germline ends. The CDR3 has 15 residues. Germline lookup yields CDR1 MNHEY and CDR2 SMNVEV (reference sequence).